This T cell receptor (beta chain) was retrieved from a study of T-cell memory formation after mild COVID-19. Findings and caveats of the study: Mostly located in CM and EM were contracting CD4+ clones, with contracting CD8+ clones located in EMRA. Second-wave clones with a day 37 peak had unconfirmed SARS-CoV-2 specificity.

With V trimmed by 3 bases and J by 8 bases, 8 bases remained unmatched. The CDR3 is made up of 14 amino acids. From germline, CDR1 is SGHNT and CDR2 YYREEE (reference sequence). TCR alpha and TCR beta cDNA libraries with sample barcodes and UMIs came from 5'RACE using constant-segment primers. TCRdb fed the 5' RACE reads into MiXCR, producing one record per CDR3 protein. The sample holds 30,000 to 40,000 distinct CDR3 sequences, around 10% seen once. This clonotype was observed a few times. Antigen: not known. The rearrangement uses TRBV5-4 and TRBJ1-2; 9 nucleotides match TRBD1. This sequence originates from a man younger than 35 who had mild COVID-19 (a few samples of this study predate the infection). Cell type and time point are not known. Sequenced sample: PBMCs or a T cell subset sorted from them (not recorded which). The CDR3 DNA reads TGTGCCAGCAGCTCTACGGACAGGGGTTCCGGCTACACCTTC. It encodes CASSSTDRGSGYTF.